The clone carrying this T cell receptor (beta chain) turned up a few times. Original data processing: Scientists estimated how many nucleated cells there were by amplifying reference gene primers. The table came from immunoSEQ multiplex PCR; TCRdb's copy has only in-frame clones and leaves some out. That table supplies the V and J calls and clone size; D and trimming were determined from the DNA. In the table there are about 120,000 clones, approximately 85% of which are singletons. This record belongs to a study of blood T cell repertoires in COVID-19. The overall study: Italy, Spain and the United States were the sources of the convalescent and acute COVID-19 samples. From T cells, B-cell-depleted T cells, or PBMCs came the material, which was cDNA or gDNA.

V was clipped by 5 bases and J by 0 bases; unmatched bases: 6. The CDR3 is 16 amino acids. Germline CDR1 KGHSH, CDR2 LQKENI. This receptor was identified in a human donor in a cohort sampled during active COVID-19. The sequenced sample was peripheral blood. V usage is TRBV18 and J usage is TRBJ1-3, with 8 bases matching TRBD1. DNA for the CDR3: TGTGCCAGCTCAGACAGGGGATCTAGCTCTGGAAACACCATATATTTT. It encodes CASSDRGSSSGNTIYF. Variable domain in full (rest from reference TRBV18 and TRBJ1-3): NAGVMQNPRHLVRRRGQEARLRCSPMKGHSHVYWYRQLPEEGLKFMVYLQKENIIDESGMPKERFSAEFPKEGPSILRIQQVVRGDSAAYFCASSDRGSSSGNTIYFGEGSWLTVV.